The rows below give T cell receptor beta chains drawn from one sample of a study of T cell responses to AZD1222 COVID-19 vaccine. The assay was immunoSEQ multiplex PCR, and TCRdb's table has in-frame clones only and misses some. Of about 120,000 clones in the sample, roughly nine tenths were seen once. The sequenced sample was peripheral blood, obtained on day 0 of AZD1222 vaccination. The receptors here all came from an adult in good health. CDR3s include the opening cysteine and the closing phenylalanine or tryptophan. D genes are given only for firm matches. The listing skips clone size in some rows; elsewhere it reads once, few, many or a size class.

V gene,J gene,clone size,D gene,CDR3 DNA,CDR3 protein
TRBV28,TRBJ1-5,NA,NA,TGTGCCAGCAGTTTAATGGGGACGTCCGCCGGGTGGCCCCAGCATTTT,CASSLMGTSAGWPQHF
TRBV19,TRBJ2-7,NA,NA,TGTGCCAGTAGTACGAGTCGCGAGCAGTACTTC,CASSTSREQYF
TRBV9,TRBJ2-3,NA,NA,TGTGCCAGCAGCAAGAGAGGTCGGGGACCTAGCACAGATACGCAGTATTTT,CASSKRGRGPSTDTQYF
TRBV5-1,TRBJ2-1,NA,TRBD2,TGCGCCAGCAGCAAGGGGACTAGCGGGAGTACCCCCTACAATGAGCAGTTCTTC,CASSKGTSGSTPYNEQFF
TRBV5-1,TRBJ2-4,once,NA,TGCGCCAGCAGCTTGGGGGAGATAAACATTCAGTACTTC,CASSLGEINIQYF
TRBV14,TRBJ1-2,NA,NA,TGTGCCAGCAGCCAAGCGAGGGGACGGGTTCCTGGCTACACCTTC,CASSQARGRVPGYTF
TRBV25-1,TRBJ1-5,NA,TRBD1,TGTGCCAGCAGTGGCGGGACAGGGGATCCTCAGCCCCAGCATTTT,CASSGGTGDPQPQHF
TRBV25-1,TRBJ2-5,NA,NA,TGTGCCAGCAGTATCCGGGACATCAGGAAAGAGACCCAGTACTTC,CASSIRDIRKETQYF
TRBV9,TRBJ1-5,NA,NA,TGTGCCAGCAGCCCGCGGGGGGACAGCAATCAGCCCCAGCATTTT,CASSPRGDSNQPQHF
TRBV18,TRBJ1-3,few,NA,TGTGCCAGCTCACCCTATGACACGAGCTCTGGAAACACCATATATTTT,CASSPYDTSSGNTIYF
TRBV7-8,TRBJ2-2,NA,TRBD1,TGTGCCAGCAGCCTGAGGGGGCGCGAGACCGGGGAGCTGTTTTTT,CASSLRGRETGELFF
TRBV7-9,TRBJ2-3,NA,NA,TGTGCCAGCAGCTTGTGGGGGGCTCGCACAGATACGCAGTATTTT,CASSLWGARTDTQYF
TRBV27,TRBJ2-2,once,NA,TGTGCCAGCAGTCTACGGGGGTCCGGGGAGCTGTTTTTT,CASSLRGSGELFF
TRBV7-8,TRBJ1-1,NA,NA,TGTGCCAGCAGCCCCATGGGGGCTTCGAACACTGAAGCTTTCTTT,CASSPMGASNTEAFF
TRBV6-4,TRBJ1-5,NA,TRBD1,TGTGCCAGCTACTCAGCAAGAAAAAACAGGGGTAGCAATCAGCCCCAGCATTTT,CASYSARKNRGSNQPQHF
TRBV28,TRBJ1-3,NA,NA,TGTGCCAGCAGTTTGGGGAGGGGGGCTGGAAACACCATATATTTT,CASSLGRGAGNTIYF
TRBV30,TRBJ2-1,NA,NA,TGTGCCTGGAGTCGCAGGGTCGGTGAGCAGTTCTTC,CAWSRRVGEQFF
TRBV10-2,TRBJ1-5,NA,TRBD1,TGCGCCAGCAGTGAGGGACAGGGGGCCTTCAATCAGCCCCAGCATTTT,CASSEGQGAFNQPQHF
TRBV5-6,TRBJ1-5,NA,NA,TGTGCCAGCAGCTTGTTCAGCTATAGCAATCAGCCCCAGCATTTT,CASSLFSYSNQPQHF
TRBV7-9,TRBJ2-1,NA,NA,TGTGCCACCCAATTACAGGGCACCTACAATGAGCAGTTCTTC,CATQLQGTYNEQFF
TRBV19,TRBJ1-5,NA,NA,TGTGCCACCACCCGCCAAGGCGGGTTTATCGAGCCCCAGCATTTT,CATTRQGGFIEPQHF
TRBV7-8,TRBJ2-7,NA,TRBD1,TGTGCCAGCAGCTGGGACAGGTCCTCCTACGAGCAGTACTTC,CASSWDRSSYEQYF
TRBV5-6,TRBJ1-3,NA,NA,TGTGCCAGCAGCTTGGCCGGGACCTACTCTGGAAACACCATATATTTT,CASSLAGTYSGNTIYF
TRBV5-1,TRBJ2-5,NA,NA,TGCGCCAGCCGGATTCAAGAGACCCAGTACTTC,CASRIQETQYF
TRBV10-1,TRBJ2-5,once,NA,TGCGCCAGCAGCCGGGATCCCCGCGGAGAGACCCAGTACTTC,CASSRDPRGETQYF
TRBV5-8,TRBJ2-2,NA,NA,TGTGCCAGCAGCTTGACCCTGGCCTCCAGAACCGGGGAGCTGTTTTTT,CASSLTLASRTGELFF
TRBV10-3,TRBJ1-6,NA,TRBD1,TGTGCCATCAGTGAGTTACAGGGGGCAGTTTCACCCCTCCACTTT,CAISELQGAVSPLHF
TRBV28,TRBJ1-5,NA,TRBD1,TGTGCCAGCAGCCGGGACAGGGTAAGCGGTCAGCCCCAGCATTTT,CASSRDRVSGQPQHF
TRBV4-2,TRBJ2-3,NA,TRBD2,TGTGCCAGCAGCCAAGGTCGCGGGGGGAGCACAGATACGCAGTATTTT,CASSQGRGGSTDTQYF
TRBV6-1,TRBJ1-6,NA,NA,TGTGCCAGCAGTGAAGCTGGGGCCCATAGGCAGAATTCACCCCTCCACTTT,CASSEAGAHRQNSPLHF
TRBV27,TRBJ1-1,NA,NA,TGTGCCAGCAGTTCCAGGACAGACGAAGCTTTCTTT,CASSSRTDEAFF
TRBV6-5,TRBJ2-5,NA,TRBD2,TGTGCCAGCAGCCGACTAGCGGGAGAGCAAGAGACCCAGTACTTC,CASSRLAGEQETQYF
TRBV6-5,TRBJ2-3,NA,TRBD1,TGTGCCAGCAGTCAGGGGGCGGCCGGTGGGGATACGCAGTATTTT,CASSQGAAGGDTQYF